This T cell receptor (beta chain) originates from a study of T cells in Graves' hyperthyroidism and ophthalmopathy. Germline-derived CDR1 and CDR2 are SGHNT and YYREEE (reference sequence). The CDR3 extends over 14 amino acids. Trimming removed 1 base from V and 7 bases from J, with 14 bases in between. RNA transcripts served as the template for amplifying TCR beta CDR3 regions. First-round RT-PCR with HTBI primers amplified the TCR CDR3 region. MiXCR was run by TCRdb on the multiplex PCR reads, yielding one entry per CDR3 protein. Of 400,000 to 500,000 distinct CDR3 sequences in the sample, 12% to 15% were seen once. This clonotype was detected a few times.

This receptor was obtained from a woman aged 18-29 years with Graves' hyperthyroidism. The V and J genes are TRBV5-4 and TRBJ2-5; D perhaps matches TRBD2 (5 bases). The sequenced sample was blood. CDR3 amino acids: CASSLRGGSGTQYF. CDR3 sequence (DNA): TGTGCCAGCAGCTTGAGAGGAGGTTCGGGGACCCAGTACTTC.